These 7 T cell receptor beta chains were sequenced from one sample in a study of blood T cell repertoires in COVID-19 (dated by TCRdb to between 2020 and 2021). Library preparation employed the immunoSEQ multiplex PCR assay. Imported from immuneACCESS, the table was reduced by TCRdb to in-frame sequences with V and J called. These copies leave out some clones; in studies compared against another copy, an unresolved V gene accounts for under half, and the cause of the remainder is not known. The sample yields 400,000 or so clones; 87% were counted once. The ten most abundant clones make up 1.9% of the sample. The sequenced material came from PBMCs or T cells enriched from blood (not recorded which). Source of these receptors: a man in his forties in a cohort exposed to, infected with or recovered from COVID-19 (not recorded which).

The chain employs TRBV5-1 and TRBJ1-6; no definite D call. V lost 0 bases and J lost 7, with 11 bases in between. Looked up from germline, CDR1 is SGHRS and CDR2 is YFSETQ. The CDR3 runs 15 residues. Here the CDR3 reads CASSLGPERNSPLHF. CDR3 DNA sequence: TGCGCCAGCAGCTTGGGGCCAGAAAGAAATTCACCCCTCCACTTT.

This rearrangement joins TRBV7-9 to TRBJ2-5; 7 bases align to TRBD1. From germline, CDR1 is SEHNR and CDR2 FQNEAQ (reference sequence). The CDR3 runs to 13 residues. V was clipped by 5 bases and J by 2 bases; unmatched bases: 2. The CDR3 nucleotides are TGTGCCAGCAGCCGGACAGGACAAGAGACCCAGTACTTC. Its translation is CASSRTGQETQYF.

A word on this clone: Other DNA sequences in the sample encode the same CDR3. The CDR3 is CASSPPGGSGNTIYF. The CDR3 nucleotides read TGTGCCAGCTCGCCTCCCGGGGGCTCTGGAAACACCATATATTTT. V gene TRBV18 combines with J gene TRBJ1-3; maybe TRBD1 (5 bases). Looked up from germline, CDR1 is KGHSH and CDR2 is LQKENI. V gave up 6 bases and J gave up 0 bases, with 12 bases separating them. This CDR3 comprises 15 residues.

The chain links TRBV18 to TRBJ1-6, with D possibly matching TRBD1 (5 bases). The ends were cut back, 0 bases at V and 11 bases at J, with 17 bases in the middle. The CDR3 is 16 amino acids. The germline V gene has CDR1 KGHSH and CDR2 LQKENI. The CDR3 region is CASSPPGQAPATPLHF. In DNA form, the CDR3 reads TGTGCCAGCTCACCACCGGGGCAGGCCCCTGCGACACCCCTCCACTTT.

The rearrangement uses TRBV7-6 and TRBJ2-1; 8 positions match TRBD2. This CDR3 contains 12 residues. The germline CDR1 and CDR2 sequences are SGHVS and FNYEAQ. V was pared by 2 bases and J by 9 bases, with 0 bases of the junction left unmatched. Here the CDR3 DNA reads TGTGCCAGCAGCTTAAGCGGGGGTGAGCAGTTCTTC. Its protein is CASSLSGGEQFF.

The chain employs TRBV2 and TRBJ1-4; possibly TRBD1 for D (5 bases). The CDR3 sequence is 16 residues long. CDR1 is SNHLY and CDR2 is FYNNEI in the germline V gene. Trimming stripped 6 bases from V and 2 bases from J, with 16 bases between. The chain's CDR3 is CASRGGIGTTNEKLFF. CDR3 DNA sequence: TGTGCCAGCAGGGGGGGGATTGGTACCACTAATGAAAAACTGTTTTTT. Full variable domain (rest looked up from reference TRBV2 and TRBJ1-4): EPEVTQTPSHQVTQMGQEVILRCVPISNHLYFYWYRQILGQKVEFLVSFYNNEISEKSEIFDDQFSVERPDGSNFTLKIRSTKLEDSAMYFCASRGGIGTTNEKLFFGSGTQLSVL.

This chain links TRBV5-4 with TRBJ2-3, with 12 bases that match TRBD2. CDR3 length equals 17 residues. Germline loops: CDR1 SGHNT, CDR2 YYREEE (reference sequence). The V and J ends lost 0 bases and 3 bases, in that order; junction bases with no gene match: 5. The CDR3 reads CASSLGLAGASTDTQYF. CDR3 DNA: TGTGCCAGCAGCTTGGGACTAGCGGGAGCCTCTACAGATACGCAGTATTTT.